A selection of T cell receptor beta chains follows, all from one sample in a study of CD8 T cells in Susac syndrome. TCRdb processed the immunoSEQ multiplex PCR reads anew with MiXCR; each CDR3 protein has one entry. The table shows about 300,000 distinct CDR3 sequences, with around 91% occurring only once. Sample: CD8+ T cells from PBMCs. These TCRs come from a human donor with multiple sclerosis. Both conserved end residues are part of each CDR3. D genes are given only for firm matches.

>TRBJ2-1|-|TRBV4-3
CASSPDGSSYNEQFF
TGCGCCAGCAGCCCAGACGGGAGCTCCTACAATGAGCAGTTCTTC
>TRBJ2-2|-|TRBV4-3
CASSPHSGTKIPGELFF
TGCGCCAGCAGCCCTCACAGTGGGACCAAAATCCCCGGGGAGCTGTTTTTT
>TRBJ2-2|TRBD2|TRBV6-5
CASSYWPSGRVFRETGELFF
TGTGCCAGCAGTTACTGGCCTAGCGGGAGGGTCTTTAGAGAGACCGGGGAGCTGTTTTTT
>TRBJ2-2|-|TRBV6-4
CASGDGGNTGELFF
TGTGCCAGCGGGGATGGCGGAAACACCGGGGAGCTGTTTTTT
>TRBJ2-7|-|TRBV29-1
CSVVLQGSYEQYF
TGCAGCGTTGTCCTTCAGGGGTCCTACGAGCAGTACTTC
>TRBJ1-5|-|TRBV5-5
CASSYGLGGFNQPQHF
TGTGCCAGCAGCTACGGTCTTGGGGGCTTCAATCAGCCCCAGCATTTT
>TRBJ2-2|-|TRBV6-4
CASSEIGSGELFF
TGTGCCAGCAGCGAAATCGGGTCCGGGGAGCTGTTTTTT
>TRBJ2-4|-|TRBV27
CASSLGNKNIQYF
TGTGCCAGCAGTTTGGGTAACAAAAACATTCAGTACTTC
>TRBJ1-1|-|TRBV19
CASSNKPRTLPNTEAFF
TGTGCCAGTAGTAACAAACCCAGGACCCTACCGAACACTGAAGCTTTCTTT
>TRBJ2-7|-|TRBV7-8
CASSLRTASYEQYF
TGTGCCAGCAGCTTGAGGACTGCCTCCTACGAGCAGTACTTC
>TRBJ2-5|-|TRBV6-5
CASSRDGGETQYF
TGTGCCAGCAGTCGTGACGGTGGGGAGACCCAGTACTTC
>TRBJ2-1|TRBD2|TRBV11-2
CASSLYSGGTYNEQFF
TGTGCCAGCAGCTTGTATAGCGGGGGCACCTACAATGAGCAGTTCTTC
>TRBJ2-1|TRBD1|TRBV7-9
CASSLKQGFSDEQFF
TGTGCCAGCAGCTTGAAACAGGGGTTTAGCGATGAGCAGTTCTTC
>TRBJ1-5|-|TRBV29-1
CSVTEGGQPQHF
TGCAGCGTGACCGAGGGGGGACAGCCCCAGCATTTT
>TRBJ2-7|-|TRBV7-7
CASSLASEGSEQYF
TGTGCTAGCAGCTTAGCCTCCGAGGGCTCCGAGCAGTACTTC
>TRBJ1-2|TRBD1|TRBV7-9
CASSLQGAPNYGYTF
TGTGCCAGCAGCTTACAGGGGGCGCCGAACTATGGCTACACCTTC
>TRBJ2-1|TRBD2|TRBV19
CASSGRLAWDEQFF
TGTGCCAGTAGTGGGAGACTAGCTTGGGATGAGCAGTTCTTC